This entry describes one TCR beta chain. The antigen remains unidentified. Use of 60 Vbeta and 13 Jbeta primers characterized the PCR. Original analysis: Later reanalysis found 80 million or so unique TCR beta chains, some 10 million of them shared. Sequenced by immunoSEQ multiplex PCR; TCRdb stores in-frame clones only, minus some. V, J and clone size derive from that table, while D and trimming were established from the DNA sequence. The data hold some 170,000 clones, with around 79% observed a single time. The sample belongs to a study of cytomegalovirus exposure and HLA in healthy donors. Study observations and caveats: Evidence from a later analysis indicated that most CMV-associated TCR beta chains looked HLA-restricted. Reportedly, diagnosis of cytomegalovirus status by the classifier showed high specificity and sensitivity.

This CDR3 comprises 13 residues. V shed 2 bases and J 4 bases; nucleotides not matched to a gene: 4. Per germline, CDR1 GTSNPN and CDR2 SVGIG (reference sequence). V usage is TRBV30 and J usage is TRBJ2-7; TRBD1 matches at 8 bases. The sequencing sample was made of PBMCs. This TCR was sampled from a man aged 40-50 years in good health and CMV-seropositive. In DNA form, the CDR3 reads TGTGCCTGGAGTCCCAGGGGGCAATACGAGCAGTACTTC. As protein: CAWSPRGQYEQYF.